The 30 T cell receptor beta chains presented below share a single source sample, sequenced in a study of a mutant IDH1 vaccine in newly diagnosed glioma. TCRdb's copy holds only in-frame clones and misses some; the assay was immunoSEQ multiplex PCR. The profile shows 110,000 or so clones, roughly 90% of them singletons. Specified time point: week 11, during vaccination. Every vaccine dose comprised 300 ug of mutant IDH1 20-mer peptide plus topical imiquimod. Their cognate antigens are unknown. Sequenced material: PBMCs, taken from a glioma patient whose treatment included an IDH1 peptide vaccine. These receptors were obtained from a woman aged 45-65 years with glioma.

This clone came up once. The chain carries TRBV5-1 and TRBJ1-2; D unresolved. Germline CDR1 is SGHRS and CDR2 is YFSETQ. The CDR3 covers 14 residues. Trimming shortened V by 2 bases and J by 0 bases, and 8 bases separated the two germline ends. The CDR3 DNA is TGCGCCAGCAGCTTAGCAGGATCTAACTATGGCTACACCTTC. Translation: CASSLAGSNYGYTF.

This chain uses TRBV7-3 with TRBJ2-1; D is unclear. Germline CDR1 is SGHTA and CDR2 is FQGTGA. The CDR3 has 15 residues. V was shortened by 1 base and J by 5 bases, with 12 bases between the two germline ends. The CDR3 protein is CASSLNPDPDNEQFF. The DNA of the CDR3 is TGTGCCAGCAGCTTAAATCCCGACCCCGACAATGAGCAGTTCTTC. The full variable domain, with the rest looked up from reference TRBV7-3 and TRBJ2-1, is GAGVSQTPSNKVTEKGKYVELRCDPISGHTALYWYRQSLGQGPEFLIYFQGTGAADDSGLPNDRFFAVRPEGSVSTLKIQRTERGDSAVYLCASSLNPDPDNEQFFGPGTRLTVL.

The chain couples TRBV28 to TRBJ1-1; D is perhaps TRBD1 (5 bases). Germline assignment: CDR1 MDHEN and CDR2 SYDVKM. The CDR3 is 13 amino acids. Between the trimmed V and J ends, which lost 7 bases and 7 bases, there was a span of 16 bases. The CDR3 here is CASNIRRDGEAFF. CDR3 nucleotides: TGTGCCAGCAACATCCGACGGGACGGTGAAGCTTTCTTT.

The V call is TRBV10-2, the J call TRBJ1-4; 8 bases align to TRBD1. The CDR3 sequence is 14 residues long. J was trimmed by 4 bases and V by 7 bases; bases with no gene match: 5. In germline, CDR1 is WSHSY, CDR2 SAAADI. The CDR3 is CASNGRGLNEKLFF. The CDR3 nucleotides read TGCGCCAGCAACGGCAGGGGGCTTAATGAAAAACTGTTTTTT.

The J gene is TRBJ1-2, the V gene TRBV27; D is perhaps TRBD1 (6 bases). The V gene's germline CDR1 is MNHEY and CDR2 SMNVEV (reference sequence). The CDR3 length is 14 residues. Trimming stripped 0 bases from V and 7 bases from J, with 12 bases between. The CDR3 protein is CASSLSQGRGGYTF. The CDR3 nucleotides read TGTGCCAGCAGTTTATCACAGGGCCGGGGTGGCTACACCTTC.

The chain couples TRBV28 to TRBJ1-5; a weak D match, TRBD1 (6 bases). Trimming left V 6 bases short and J 4 bases short, with 16 bases between. CDR3 length equals 15 residues. Germline assignment: CDR1 MDHEN and CDR2 SYDVKM. This chain's CDR3 is CASRPQQGWNQPQHF. CDR3 DNA: TGTGCCAGCAGGCCTCAACAGGGATGGAATCAGCCCCAGCATTTT.

This chain connects TRBV5-1 to TRBJ2-3; 10 nucleotides agree with TRBD2. Germline V CDR1 and CDR2: SGHRS, YFSETQ. The CDR3 spans 17 residues. Trimming took 0 bases from V and 3 from J; bases not matched to a gene: 7. CDR3 bases: TGCGCCAGCAGCTTGGCCGGGACTAGCGTTTATACAGATACGCAGTATTTT. The encoded protein is CASSLAGTSVYTDTQYF. Variable domain in full (rest from reference TRBV5-1 and TRBJ2-3): KAGVTQTPRYLIKTRGQQVTLSCSPISGHRSVSWYQQTPGQGLQFLFEYFSETQRNKGNFPGRFSGRQFSNSRSEMNVSTLELGDSALYLCASSLAGTSVYTDTQYFGPGTRLTVL.

The rearrangement links TRBV5-1 to TRBJ2-7, with 12 bases fitting TRBD2. V was pared by 3 bases and J by 3 bases, with 1 base of the junction left unmatched. The CDR3 loop spans 14 amino acids. The V gene's germline CDR1 is SGHRS and CDR2 YFSETQ. The DNA of the CDR3 is TGCGCCAGCAGCTCGACTAGCGGGAGCTACGAGCAGTACTTC. The encoded protein is CASSSTSGSYEQYF.

CDR3 DNA: TGCGCCAGCAGCCAAGATTCGGAGGGCTACACCTTC. It is translated as CASSQDSEGYTF. The chain combines TRBV4-1 with TRBJ1-2; D is unresolved. The V and J ends lost 0 bases and 8 bases respectively, with 7 bases between them. Germline lookup yields CDR1 MGHRA and CDR2 YSYEKL. This CDR3 region has 12 residues.

The chain links TRBV11-2 to TRBJ2-1; TRBD2 matches 12 bases. The CDR3 runs 15 residues. CDR1 and CDR2 (germline): SGHAT, FQNNGV. J gave up 6 bases and V 3 bases, and 3 bases lay outside the gene matches. CDR3 nucleotides: TGTGCCAGCAGCTTTCTAGCGGGAGGGATCAATGAGCAGTTCTTC. Translated: CASSFLAGGINEQFF.

The V call is TRBV25-1, the J call TRBJ1-4; 11 nucleotides line up with TRBD1. This CDR3 has 17 amino acids. Trimming cost V 3 bases and J 8 bases; bases outside gene matches: 11. Per germline, CDR1 MGHDK and CDR2 SYGVNS. The CDR3 sequence is CASSERTGGAFREKLFF. CDR3 nucleotides: TGTGCCAGCAGTGAGAGGACAGGGGGCGCATTTAGAGAAAAACTGTTTTTT.

V and J are TRBV12-5 and TRBJ2-7; D may be TRBD2 (6 bases). V was pared by 3 bases and J by 4 bases, with 13 bases between. The CDR3 has 14 amino acids. Germline V gene data show CDR1 as LGHNT and CDR2 as FRNRAP. CDR3 loop: CASGLGGVPYEQYF. The CDR3 nucleotides are TGTGCTAGTGGTTTAGGCGGGGTCCCTTACGAGCAGTACTTC.

This chain uses TRBV27 with TRBJ2-6; D remains unclear. Deletions cut 4 bases from V and 3 bases from J, with 7 bases between. The CDR3 is 14 amino acids. CDR1 and CDR2 (germline): MNHEY, SMNVEV (reference sequence). The CDR3 region is CASSSGSGANVLTF. In DNA form, the CDR3 reads TGTGCCAGCAGTTCCGGAAGTGGGGCCAACGTCCTGACTTTC.

CDR3: CASRDRGERQPQHF. For the CDR3, the DNA is TGTGCCAGTAGGGACAGGGGGGAAAGACAGCCCCAGCATTTT. The chain couples TRBV19 to TRBJ1-5, with 10 nucleotides matching TRBD1. The germline V gene has CDR1 LNHDA and CDR2 SQIVND (reference sequence). The trim removed 6 bases at V and 7 bases at J, leaving 6 bases unmatched. The CDR3 length is 14 residues.

The CDR3, as DNA: TGTGCCAGCAGTGACATAGGGTACGGTGAGCAGTTCTTC. Amino acids: CASSDIGYGEQFF. The rearrangement links TRBV6-1 to TRBJ2-1; unclear D gene. The CDR3 consists of 13 residues. V lost 3 bases, J lost 9 bases, and 12 bases lay in between. Germline CDR1 MNHNS, CDR2 SASEGT.

The chain employs TRBV19 and TRBJ2-2; weak D call: TRBD2 (5 bases). The CDR3 covers 18 residues. Germline assignment: CDR1 LNHDA and CDR2 SQIVND (reference sequence). V shed 5 bases and J shed 2 bases, with 21 bases lying between them. The CDR3 is CASSPGMGRLGNTGELFF. In DNA, the CDR3 is TGTGCCAGTAGTCCCGGTATGGGGAGACTGGGTAACACCGGGGAGCTGTTTTTT.

The sample holds a few counts of this clone. The rearrangement uses TRBV5-1 and TRBJ1-1; no clear D. The V and J ends lost 5 bases and 1 base respectively, with 12 bases between them. This CDR3 region has 14 residues. The germline CDR1 and CDR2 sequences are SGHRS and YFSETQ. The CDR3 nucleotides read TGCGCCAGCAGACCAGCTGCAGAGAACACTGAAGCTTTCTTT. Translating it yields CASRPAAENTEAFF.

This clone was seen just once. The chain combines TRBV5-6 with TRBJ2-7; the match to TRBD1 covers 8 bases. This CDR3 region has 15 residues. With 4 bases clipped from V and 2 bases from J, the junction kept 8 bases outside the gene matches. Germline CDR1 SGHDT, CDR2 YYEEEE. The CDR3 spells CASSHRDRRTYEQYF. DNA for the CDR3: TGTGCCAGCAGCCACCGGGACAGGCGTACCTACGAGCAGTACTTC.

The chain uses TRBV19 and TRBJ1-6, with 7 nucleotides matching TRBD1. The V gene's germline CDR1 is LNHDA and CDR2 SQIVND (reference sequence). With V trimmed by 3 bases and J by 10 bases, 9 bases remained unmatched. The CDR3 consists of 15 residues. The CDR3 DNA is TGTGCCAGTAGTATCCGACAGGGCCTTTTCTCACCCCTCCACTTT. It translates to CASSIRQGLFSPLHF.

The J gene is TRBJ2-5, the V gene TRBV10-2; TRBD2 matches 9 bases. V shed 3 bases, J shed 2 bases, and the junction held 7 bases outside the gene matches. The CDR3 has 16 residues. The germline CDR1 and CDR2 sequences are WSHSY and SAAADI. The CDR3 DNA reads TGCGCCAGCAGTGAATGGCTAGCGGGATATCAAGAGACCCAGTACTTC. Residues: CASSEWLAGYQETQYF.

The V gene is TRBV6-5, the J gene TRBJ2-1; TRBD2 matches at 8 bases. This CDR3 has 16 amino acids. Per the germline V gene, CDR1 is MNHEY and CDR2 is SVGAGI. The V segment lost 2 bases and the J segment 0 bases; nucleotides outside the gene matches: 3. CDR3 nucleotides: TGTGCCAGCAGTTACATAGCGGGGAGCTCCTACAATGAGCAGTTCTTC. It codes for CASSYIAGSSYNEQFF.

Concerning this clone: An end of the junction does not agree with germline; a read error may underlie this. The sample contains more than one DNA sequence encoding this CDR3. The V and J genes are TRBV11-2 and TRBJ2-7, with a weak D call TRBD2 (5 bases). This CDR3 has 16 residues. Germline CDR1 is SGHAT and CDR2 is FQNNGV. The chain's CDR3 is CASTNGLYEGKNEQYF. CDR3 DNA sequence: TGCGCCAGTACTAATGGACTCTACGAGGGAAAGAACGAGCAGTACTTC.

The chain recombines TRBV28 with TRBJ2-7; maybe TRBD2 (6 bases). V gave up 5 bases and J gave up 2 bases, with 16 bases separating them. CDR3 length: 15 residues. The V gene's germline CDR1 is MDHEN and CDR2 SYDVKM. The CDR3 nucleotides are TGTGCCAGCAGTCCTCAGGCCGGGAGAGCCTACGAGCAGTACTTC. Translated: CASSPQAGRAYEQYF. The variable domain in full, with the rest retrieved from reference TRBV28 and TRBJ2-7, is DVKVTQSSRYLVKRTGEKVFLECVQDMDHENMFWYRQDPGLGLRLIYFSYDVKMKEKGDIPEGYSVSREKKERFSLILESASTNQTSMYLCASSPQAGRAYEQYFGPGTRLTVT.

This sequence joins TRBV13 and TRBJ2-1; 10 positions match TRBD1. The CDR3 is 17 amino acids. With 5 bases clipped from V and 6 bases from J, the junction kept 13 bases outside the gene matches. From germline, CDR1 is PRHDT and CDR2 FYEKMQ (reference sequence). The CDR3 DNA is TGTGCCAGCAGCCCCGAGGACAGGGGGTTTAGCGGCAATGAGCAGTTCTTC. Its translation is CASSPEDRGFSGNEQFF.

The chain combines TRBV30 with TRBJ1-2; 9 nucleotides agree with TRBD1. Germline assignment: CDR1 GTSNPN and CDR2 SVGIG (reference sequence). The CDR3 consists of 15 residues. Trimming took 3 bases from V and 8 from J; bases not matched to a gene: 13. The CDR3 coding sequence is TGTGCCTGGAGCCAAAGGACAGGGGCTCCGCGAGGCTACACCTTC. This encodes CAWSQRTGAPRGYTF.

In regard to this clone: Other DNA sequences in the same sample also yield this CDR3. V gene TRBV10-3 combines with J gene TRBJ1-5, with D maybe TRBD1 (6 bases). With 0 bases removed from V and 4 bases from J, the gap between germline ends came to 7 bases. This CDR3 is 14 amino acids long. From germline, CDR1 is ENHRY and CDR2 SYGVKD. Here the CDR3 DNA reads TGTGCCATCAGTGAGTCAGGGGGAAATCAGCCCCAGCATTTT. Its protein product is CAISESGGNQPQHF.

This chain connects TRBV5-6 to TRBJ1-1, with 10 positions matching TRBD1. Trimming at V came to 4 bases and at J to 2 bases, leaving 8 bases not matched to a gene. Germline V lookup: CDR1 SGHDT, CDR2 YYEEEE. This CDR3 spans 16 amino acids. The CDR3: CASSLGGTGVNTEAFF. In DNA, the CDR3 is TGTGCCAGCAGCCTTGGGGGGACAGGGGTAAACACTGAAGCTTTCTTT. Supplemented by reference TRBV5-6 and TRBJ1-1, the full variable domain reads DAGVTQSPTHLIKTRGQQVTLRCSPKSGHDTVSWYQQALGQGPQFIFQYYEEEERQRGNFPDRFSGHQFPNYSSELNVNALLLGDSALYLCASSLGGTGVNTEAFFGQGTRLTVV.

V and J are TRBV19 and TRBJ1-2; 10 bases line up with TRBD1. The CDR3 sequence is 18 residues long. Germline V gene sequence: CDR1 LNHDA, CDR2 SQIVND (reference sequence). V lost 5 bases, J lost 0 bases, and 12 bases stayed unmatched. The CDR3 loop reads CASSPRGQGPEANYGYTF. The CDR3 DNA follows: TGTGCCAGTAGTCCTAGGGGACAGGGGCCCGAAGCTAACTATGGCTACACCTTC.

The rearrangement uses TRBV28 and TRBJ1-2; D not resolved. This CDR3 is built from 13 residues. CDR1 MDHEN and CDR2 SYDVKM come from the germline V gene. Trimming pared 3 bases from V and 1 base from J, leaving 6 bases between. CDR3 DNA sequence: TGTGCCAGCAGTTTGGTTATTAACTATGGCTACACCTTC. Its translation is CASSLVINYGYTF.

This sequence joins TRBV6-1 and TRBJ1-2; no clear D gene. Trimming shortened V by 6 bases and J by 2 bases, and 10 bases separated the two germline ends. This CDR3 has 13 residues. Germline V gives CDR1 MNHNS, CDR2 SASEGT. The CDR3 DNA sequence: TGTGCCAGCAGGCAAGGACCGAACTATGGCTACACCTTC. Translating gives CASRQGPNYGYTF.